This T cell receptor beta chain came from a study of neurological immune-mediated disorders. Study background: Within the group of around 35 multiple sclerosis patients, approximately 30 were relapsing-remitting, while 3 were secondary progressive.

The sample holds many counts of this clonotype. This CDR3 is built from 16 residues. CDR1 MGHDK and CDR2 SYGVNS come from the germline V gene. V gave up 5 bases and J gave up 6 bases; unmatched junction bases: 16. 5'RACE with 10-nucleotide random UMIs generated the cDNA. From 15-18 subjects, over 190 million TCR-beta sequences were obtained in each sequencing run. TCRdb re-called the 5' RACE reads through MiXCR, storing one row per CDR3 protein. Of roughly 71,000 distinct CDR3 sequences in the sample, about 4% were seen once. The sequencing sample was made of PBMCs. The source of this sequence is a man younger than 40 with multiple sclerosis. V gene TRBV25-1 combines with J gene TRBJ2-7, with 7 bases that match TRBD2. The CDR3 region is CASSSGGAGVSGEQYF. The CDR3 DNA reads TGTGCCAGCAGTTCTGGAGGGGCGGGGGTGTCGGGCGAGCAGTACTTC.